This TCR beta chain was captured in a study of OX40 agonist ivuxolimab in advanced cancers. Overall study findings and caveats: Expanded clones tended on average to be more numerous among CD8+ T cells than CD4+. Partial responders treated at 0.1-3.0 mg/kg exhibited clonal expansion among the lowest measured.

This clone was seen a handful of times. The antigen remains undetermined. The junction departs from the called germline gene at one end, perhaps through a read error. Germline V gene lookup returns CDR1 ENHRY and CDR2 SYGVKD. This CDR3 spans 12 amino acids. Measured with immunoSEQ multiplex PCR; TCRdb has only the in-frame clones, and not every one. The repertoire holds about 33,000 clones, about 80% seen once, with around a quarter in the top ten. This clonotype was sampled from an adult with an advanced solid tumor such as melanoma, head and neck, liver or kidney cancer. This material consisted of CD4+ or CD8+ T cells sorted from blood, taken in a trial of the OX40 agonist ivuxolimab. This chain uses TRBV10-3 with TRBJ1-2; 8 positions match TRBD1. CDR3 sequence reads: CAISDQDRELIF. The CDR3 bases are TGTGCCATCAGTGATCAGGACAGGGAGCTAATCTTC.